Shown below are 27 T cell receptor beta chains from a single sample sequenced in a study of siplizumab effects on memory and regulatory T cells. Libraries were prepared by immunoSEQ multiplex PCR; TCRdb keeps only in-frame clonotypes and omits some of them. Among about 100,000 clones, approximately 91% were seen once, and the ten largest hold about 2.6%. The sequencing sample was made of CD4+ T cells sorted from blood. The receptors here all came from a human donor in good health. Some clones in this sample may be carry-over from other donors' samples.

The V and J genes are TRBV6-4 and TRBJ1-6; 8 nucleotides line up with TRBD1. The CDR3 is 13 residues long. V trimming: 4 bases; J trimming: 9 bases; junction bases outside the gene matches: 2. CDR1 and CDR2 from the germline V gene are MRHNA and SNTAGT. DNA for the CDR3: TGTGCCAGCAGTGCACAGGGGGGTTCACCCCTCCACTTT. Amino acids: CASSAQGGSPLHF.

For the CDR3, the DNA is TGTGCCAGCAGCCCGACAGGGATTCGGAAAGAGACCCAGTACTTC. Its protein product is CASSPTGIRKETQYF. The chain is built from TRBV5-6 and TRBJ2-5, with TRBD1 matching 7 bases. The CDR3 has 15 amino acids. V dropped 4 bases and J dropped 3; count of bases not matched to a gene: 9. Germline V gives CDR1 SGHDT, CDR2 YYEEEE. Complete variable domain (other parts from reference TRBV5-6 and TRBJ2-5): DAGVTQSPTHLIKTRGQQVTLRCSPKSGHDTVSWYQQALGQGPQFIFQYYEEEERQRGNFPDRFSGHQFPNYSSELNVNALLLGDSALYLCASSPTGIRKETQYFGPGTRLLVL.

The CDR3 sequence: CASSHGQIQETQYF. DNA of the CDR3: TGTGCCAGCAGCCATGGCCAGATCCAAGAGACCCAGTACTTC. This chain uses TRBV14 with TRBJ2-5; D is unclear. The germline CDR1 and CDR2 sequences are SGHDN and FVKESK. Trimming pared 3 bases from V and 1 base from J, leaving 9 bases between. The CDR3 sequence is 14 residues long.

V and J are TRBV18 and TRBJ2-5; D remains ambiguous. The germline gives CDR1 KGHSH, CDR2 LQKENI. The CDR3 loop spans 13 amino acids. Trimming took off 3 bases at V and 1 base at J, with 6 bases between the two ends. The chain's CDR3 is CASSPPPQETQYF. In DNA, the CDR3 is TGTGCCAGCTCACCGCCACCCCAAGAGACCCAGTACTTC.

This sequence joins TRBV5-1 and TRBJ2-5, with 9 bases aligning to TRBD1. The junction had 3 bases not matched to a gene; V was cut back by 4 bases and J by 5 bases. The CDR3 length is 13 residues. Germline V lookup: CDR1 SGHRS, CDR2 YFSETQ. The CDR3 region has the DNA TGCGCCAGCAGCACAGGGGGCGGCGAGACCCAGTACTTC. Translating gives CASSTGGGETQYF.

J is TRBJ2-7 and V is TRBV7-2, with TRBD1 identical over 8 bases. The CDR3 spans 13 residues. Unmatched junction bases numbered 6, after V lost 8 bases and J lost 3 bases. Germline V gene sequence: CDR1 SGHTA, CDR2 FQGNSA. CDR3 DNA sequence: TGTGCCAGCGAAGGACAGGGTGGCTACGAGCAGTACTTC. It encodes CASEGQGGYEQYF.

This rearrangement joins TRBV30 to TRBJ1-1; D is perhaps TRBD1 (5 bases). The CDR3 covers 13 residues. Trimming stripped 4 bases from V and 4 bases from J, with 13 bases between. Germline V CDR1 and CDR2: GTSNPN, SVGIG (reference sequence). The CDR3 DNA reads TGTGCCTGGAAGATTCAGGGAGGCACTGAAGCTTTCTTT. Translation gives CAWKIQGGTEAFF.

V usage is TRBV7-9 and J usage is TRBJ2-1; 12 bases are a match to TRBD2. The CDR3 spans 18 residues. The J segment lost 7 bases and the V segment lost 2 bases, leaving 12 bases of the junction unmatched. CDR1 SEHNR and CDR2 FQNEAQ come from the germline V gene (reference sequence). The CDR3 DNA reads as TGTGCCAGCAGCTTACCCTTCCGACTAGCGGGAGCAGTGAATGAGCAGTTCTTC. Its translation: CASSLPFRLAGAVNEQFF.

The V and J genes are TRBV19 and TRBJ2-2, with a tentative D call TRBD2 (6 bases). This CDR3 contains 19 residues. Germline V lookup: CDR1 LNHDA, CDR2 SQIVND (reference sequence). Trimming left V 3 bases short and J 5 bases short, with 25 bases between. CDR3 residues: CASSMSFYQRAPGTGELFF. CDR3 DNA sequence: TGTGCCAGTAGTATGAGTTTTTACCAGCGGGCTCCTGGAACCGGGGAGCTGTTTTTT.

The V gene is TRBV7-9, the J gene TRBJ1-1, with a tentative D call TRBD1 (5 bases). The CDR3 loop spans 12 amino acids. Trimming stripped 5 bases from V and 3 bases from J, with 7 bases between. CDR1 and CDR2 (germline): SEHNR, FQNEAQ (reference sequence). DNA of the CDR3: TGTGCCAGCAGCCGCAGGGACACTGAAGCTTTCTTT. Its protein product is CASSRRDTEAFF. The entire variable domain, with the rest obtained from reference TRBV7-9 and TRBJ1-1, is as follows: DTGVSQNPRHKITKRGQNVTFRCDPISEHNRLYWYRQTLGQGPEFLTYFQNEAQLEKSRLLSDRFSAERPKGSFSTLEIQRTEQGDSAMYLCASSRRDTEAFFGQGTRLTVV.

The gene calls are TRBV6-1 and TRBJ1-5; D gene uncertain. Germline CDR1 and CDR2: MNHNS and SASEGT. The CDR3 has 13 residues. The V and J ends lost 3 bases and 5 bases respectively, with 8 bases between them. The CDR3 spells CASSDTGHQPQHF. CDR3 DNA sequence: TGTGCCAGCAGTGATACGGGTCATCAGCCCCAGCATTTT.

This chain connects TRBV11-2 to TRBJ1-5; perhaps TRBD1 as D (5 bases). Trimming pared 3 bases from V and 7 bases from J, leaving 16 bases between. Germline values: CDR1 SGHAT, CDR2 FQNNGV. The CDR3 runs to 15 residues. The CDR3 nucleotides read TGTGCCAGCAGCTTTTCGGCCGGGACCGAACAGCCCCAGCATTTT. Protein sequence: CASSFSAGTEQPQHF. The full variable domain, with the rest looked up from reference TRBV11-2 and TRBJ1-5, is EAGVAQSPRYKIIEKRQSVAFWCNPISGHATLYWYQQILGQGPKLLIQFQNNGVVDDSQLPKDRFSAERLKGVDSTLKIQPAKLEDSAVYLCASSFSAGTEQPQHFGDGTRLSIL.

The CDR3 spells CASSLGPLAGAYEQFF. CDR3 nucleotides: TGTGCCAGCAGCTTAGGTCCCCTAGCGGGAGCCTATGAGCAGTTCTTC. The V call is TRBV11-3, the J call TRBJ2-1, with 10 positions matching TRBD2. The CDR3 consists of 16 residues. Germline CDR1 and CDR2: SGHNT and YENEEA. Losses at the gene ends were 1 base for V and 8 bases for J; bases not matched to a gene: 8.

This sequence joins TRBV5-1 and TRBJ2-3; D gene ambiguous. This CDR3 has 14 residues. The ends were cut back, 4 bases at V and 4 bases at J, with 13 bases in the middle. CDR1 SGHRS and CDR2 YFSETQ come from the germline V gene. The CDR3 sequence is CASSLEHGADTQYF. As DNA, the CDR3 is TGCGCCAGCAGCCTAGAACACGGAGCAGATACGCAGTATTTT.

The chain uses TRBV25-1 and TRBJ2-3; no clear D gene. With 4 bases removed from V and 5 bases from J, the gap between germline ends came to 13 bases. Germline V CDR1 and CDR2: MGHDK, SYGVNS. The CDR3 runs to 14 residues. The CDR3 DNA reads as TGTGCCAGCAGTGTAAACAGAGTTGTAGATACGCAGTATTTT. Its translation is CASSVNRVVDTQYF.

The chain uses TRBV6-5 and TRBJ2-5; 8 nucleotides line up with TRBD2. CDR1 is MNHEY and CDR2 is SVGAGI in the germline V gene. There are 11 residues in the CDR3. The CDR3: CGAGALETQYF. CDR3 nucleotide sequence: TGTGGAGCGGGAGCCCTAGAGACCCAGTACTTC.

The V and J genes are TRBV28 and TRBJ2-2; 8 bases line up with TRBD2. The CDR3 extends over 16 amino acids. Unmatched junction bases numbered 7, after V lost 3 bases and J lost 4 bases. CDR1 and CDR2 (germline): MDHEN, SYDVKM. The chain's CDR3 is CASSFNSGRSTGELFF. The CDR3 nucleotides are TGTGCCAGCAGTTTTAACAGCGGGAGAAGCACCGGGGAGCTGTTTTTT.

The rearrangement joins TRBV12-5 to TRBJ2-2; tentative D call: TRBD1 (5 bases). Trimming removed 1 base at V and 7 bases at J, with 7 bases between. Germline V gene data show CDR1 as LGHNT and CDR2 as FRNRAP. The CDR3 runs to 13 residues. For the CDR3, the DNA is TGTGCTAGTGGTTTGGGGGGCTACGGGGAGCTGTTTTTT. Protein: CASGLGGYGELFF.

V is TRBV7-6 and J is TRBJ2-1; TRBD1 matches at 10 bases. CDR1 is SGHVS and CDR2 is FNYEAQ in the germline V gene. V lost 5 bases, J lost 8 bases, and 9 bases stayed unmatched. CDR3 size: 15 residues. CDR3: CASSLGQGGFDEQFF. The CDR3, as DNA: TGTGCCAGCAGCCTAGGACAGGGGGGATTTGATGAGCAGTTCTTC.

The J gene is TRBJ2-1, the V gene TRBV9; possible D gene TRBD1, 6 bases. The CDR3 covers 15 residues. CDR1 and CDR2 (germline): SGDLS, YYNGEE. V was shortened by 3 bases and J by 0 bases, with 10 bases between the two germline ends. CDR3 region: CASSETGSSYNEQFF. DNA for the CDR3: TGTGCCAGCAGCGAGACAGGCAGCTCCTACAATGAGCAGTTCTTC.

The rearrangement links TRBV4-1 to TRBJ1-2, with D perhaps TRBD1 (6 bases). The CDR3 has 14 amino acids. Per germline, CDR1 MGHRA and CDR2 YSYEKL. Trimming removed 4 bases from V and 8 bases from J, with 17 bases in between. The CDR3: CASSPTGLGEGYTF. CDR3 bases: TGCGCCAGCAGCCCGACAGGTCTCGGGGAAGGCTACACCTTC.

The chain combines TRBV19 with TRBJ1-5; 9 positions agree with TRBD1. This CDR3 is 18 amino acids long. V dropped 7 bases and J dropped 3; count of bases not matched to a gene: 16. The germline V gene has CDR1 LNHDA and CDR2 SQIVND (reference sequence). In DNA form, the CDR3 reads TGTGCCAGTAACACCCCTCGTCCGGGACAGGGACACAATCAGCCCCAGCATTTT. Protein product: CASNTPRPGQGHNQPQHF.

The chain links TRBV4-1 to TRBJ1-4; D is unresolved. The germline V gene encodes CDR1 MGHRA and CDR2 YSYEKL. Between the trimmed V and J ends, which lost 1 base and 8 bases, there was a span of 17 bases. The CDR3 spans 16 residues. The CDR3 reads CASSQGVETSAEKLFF. In nucleotides, the CDR3 is TGCGCCAGCAGCCAAGGAGTTGAGACATCCGCGGAAAAACTGTTTTTT.

J is TRBJ1-4 and V is TRBV27; D is ambiguous. Trimming took off 3 bases at V and 5 bases at J, with 10 bases between the two ends. The V gene's germline CDR1 is MNHEY and CDR2 SMNVEV (reference sequence). The CDR3 is 14 residues long. The CDR3 DNA is TGTGCCAGCAGTTTGGCAGTTAACAATGAAAAACTGTTTTTT. It encodes CASSLAVNNEKLFF.

The chain uses TRBV5-1 and TRBJ1-5; TRBD1 might be the D (5 bases). Germline V CDR1 and CDR2: SGHRS, YFSETQ. V gave up 4 bases and J gave up 7 bases, with 21 bases separating them. This CDR3 comprises 16 residues. The CDR3 is CASSPGVGQGSQPQHF. The DNA of the CDR3 is TGCGCCAGCAGCCCGGGGGTAGGGCAGGGTAGCCAGCCCCAGCATTTT.

This clone turned up a few times. The gene calls are TRBV10-3 and TRBJ1-5; D not resolved. This CDR3 comprises 13 residues. The germline gives CDR1 ENHRY, CDR2 SYGVKD. V dropped 0 bases and J dropped 6 bases, with 6 bases sitting between them. This chain's CDR3 is CAISESLGQPQHF. The DNA for the CDR3 is TGTGCCATCAGTGAGTCCCTAGGTCAGCCCCAGCATTTT.

J is TRBJ2-1 and V is TRBV27; 9 nucleotides align to TRBD1. The V and J ends lost 8 bases and 7 bases, in that order; junction bases with no gene match: 9. This CDR3 contains 14 residues. Per germline, CDR1 MNHEY and CDR2 SMNVEV (reference sequence). The CDR3 nucleotides read TGTGCCAGCTTACCGGGACAGGGTTGGAATGAGCAGTTCTTC. Translated, it gives CASLPGQGWNEQFF.